The clone carrying this TCR beta chain appeared a few times. The antigen remains unidentified. V lost 6 bases and J 9 bases, leaving 17 bases between the germline ends. The length of the CDR3 is 13 residues. CDR1 is MNHEY and CDR2 is SMNVEV in the germline V gene (reference sequence). This specimen belongs to a study of T-cell memory formation after mild COVID-19. At the level of the study: Among the donors, TCR clusters were largely specific to each donor.

Points from the study as a whole: Cross-reactive memory seemingly joined, as some responding clones were found in pre-infection memory. Day 15 to 85 contracting clones showed balanced CD4/CD8; later expanders leaned CD4+.

One entry per CDR3 protein, called by TCRdb with MiXCR from the 5' RACE reads. The data hold approximately 390,000 distinct CDR3 sequences, with roughly 15% observed a single time. The receptor was isolated from a man younger than 30 who had mild COVID-19 (a few samples of this study predate the infection). Cell type and time point are not known. The chain employs TRBV27 and TRBJ2-5, with no clear D. Sequenced: PBMCs or a T cell subset sorted from them (not recorded which). The CDR3 sequence: CASSPPGSVAQYF. In DNA, the CDR3 is TGTGCCAGCAGCCCGCCCGGCAGCGTCGCCCAGTACTTC.